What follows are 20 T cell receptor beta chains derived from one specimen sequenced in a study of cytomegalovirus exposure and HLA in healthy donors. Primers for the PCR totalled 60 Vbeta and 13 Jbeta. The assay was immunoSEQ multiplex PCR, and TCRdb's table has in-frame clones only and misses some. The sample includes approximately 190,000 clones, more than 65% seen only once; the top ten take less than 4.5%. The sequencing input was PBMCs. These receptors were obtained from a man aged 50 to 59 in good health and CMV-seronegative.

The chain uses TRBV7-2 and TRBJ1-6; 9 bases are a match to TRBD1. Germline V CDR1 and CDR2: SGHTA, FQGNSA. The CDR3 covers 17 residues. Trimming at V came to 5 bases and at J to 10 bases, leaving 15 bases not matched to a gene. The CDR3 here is CASSAPRDRVTNSPLHF. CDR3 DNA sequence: TGTGCCAGCAGCGCACCCCGGGACAGGGTTACAAACTCACCCCTCCACTTT.

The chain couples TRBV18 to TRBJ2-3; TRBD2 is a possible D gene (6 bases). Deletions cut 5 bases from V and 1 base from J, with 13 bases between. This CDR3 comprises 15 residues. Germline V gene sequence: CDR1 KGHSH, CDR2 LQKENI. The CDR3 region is CASSSGLTGTDTQYF. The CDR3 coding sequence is TGTGCCAGCTCATCGGGACTGACGGGCACAGATACGCAGTATTTT. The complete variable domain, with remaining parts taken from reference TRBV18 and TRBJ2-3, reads NAGVMQNPRHLVRRRGQEARLRCSPMKGHSHVYWYRQLPEEGLKFMVYLQKENIIDESGMPKERFSAEFPKEGPSILRIQQVVRGDSAAYFCASSSGLTGTDTQYFGPGTRLTVL.

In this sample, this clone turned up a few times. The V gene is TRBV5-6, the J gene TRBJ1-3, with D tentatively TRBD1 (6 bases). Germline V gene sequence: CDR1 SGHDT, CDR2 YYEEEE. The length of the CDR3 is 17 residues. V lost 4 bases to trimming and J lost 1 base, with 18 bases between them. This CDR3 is CASSRVGGARSGNTIYF. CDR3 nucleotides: TGTGCCAGCAGCCGGGTCGGGGGGGCGCGATCTGGAAACACCATATATTTT.

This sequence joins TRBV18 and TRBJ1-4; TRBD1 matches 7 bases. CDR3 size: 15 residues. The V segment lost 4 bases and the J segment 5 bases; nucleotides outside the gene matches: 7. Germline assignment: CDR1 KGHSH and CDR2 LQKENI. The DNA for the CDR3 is TGTGCCAGCTCACGAGTGGACAGGAGGAATGAAAAACTGTTTTTT. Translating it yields CASSRVDRRNEKLFF. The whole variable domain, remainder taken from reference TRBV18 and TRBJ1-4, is NAGVMQNPRHLVRRRGQEARLRCSPMKGHSHVYWYRQLPEEGLKFMVYLQKENIIDESGMPKERFSAEFPKEGPSILRIQQVVRGDSAAYFCASSRVDRRNEKLFFGSGTQLSVL.

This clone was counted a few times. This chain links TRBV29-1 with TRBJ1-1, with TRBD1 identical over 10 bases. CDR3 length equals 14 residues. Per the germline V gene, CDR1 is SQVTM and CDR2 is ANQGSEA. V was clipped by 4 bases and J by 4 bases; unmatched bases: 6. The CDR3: CSVAPRDRGTEAFF. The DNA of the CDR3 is TGCAGCGTTGCACCCCGGGACAGGGGCACTGAAGCTTTCTTT.

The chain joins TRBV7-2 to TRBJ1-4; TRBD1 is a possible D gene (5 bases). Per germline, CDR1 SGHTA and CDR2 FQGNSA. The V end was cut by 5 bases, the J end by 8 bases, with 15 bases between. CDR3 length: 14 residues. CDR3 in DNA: TGTGCCAGCAGCCCACAGGCTGTTCGGGAAAAACTGTTTTTT. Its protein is CASSPQAVREKLFF.

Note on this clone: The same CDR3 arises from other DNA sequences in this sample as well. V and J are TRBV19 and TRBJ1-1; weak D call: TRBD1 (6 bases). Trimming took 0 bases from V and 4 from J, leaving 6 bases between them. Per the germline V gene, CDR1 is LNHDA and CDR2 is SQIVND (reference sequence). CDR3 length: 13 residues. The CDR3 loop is CASSIDRGTEAFF. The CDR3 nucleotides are TGTGCCAGTAGTATAGACAGGGGCACTGAAGCTTTCTTT. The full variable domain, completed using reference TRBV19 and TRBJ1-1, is DGGITQSPKYLFRKEGQNVTLSCEQNLNHDAMYWYRQDPGQGLRLIYYSQIVNDFQKGDIAEGYSVSREKKESFPLTVTSAQKNPTAFYLCASSIDRGTEAFFGQGTRLTVV.

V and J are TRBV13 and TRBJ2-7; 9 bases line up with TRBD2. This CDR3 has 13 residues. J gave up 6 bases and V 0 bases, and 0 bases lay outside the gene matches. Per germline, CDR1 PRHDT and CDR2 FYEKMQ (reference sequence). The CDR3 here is CASSLGRGGEQYF. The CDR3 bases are TGTGCCAGCAGCTTAGGGCGGGGGGGCGAGCAGTACTTC.

The CDR3 sequence: CASAEGLLYTDTQYF. For the CDR3, the DNA is TGTGCCAGCGCGGAGGGGCTTCTATACACAGATACGCAGTATTTT. The gene calls are TRBV25-1 and TRBJ2-3, with D possibly TRBD2 on 6 matching bases. Trimming left V 8 bases short and J 2 bases short, with 17 bases between. The CDR3 runs to 15 residues. CDR1 is MGHDK, CDR2 SYGVNS, per germline.

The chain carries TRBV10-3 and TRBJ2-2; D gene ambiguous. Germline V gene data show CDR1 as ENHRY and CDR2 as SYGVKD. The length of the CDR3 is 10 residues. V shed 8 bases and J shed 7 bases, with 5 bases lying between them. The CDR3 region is CAIGSGELFF. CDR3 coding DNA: TGTGCCATCGGTAGCGGGGAGCTGTTTTTT.

DNA of the CDR3: TGTGCTAGTGGTTTGGATCGGACAGGGCAGGGCGGCTACACCTTC. Translated: CASGLDRTGQGGYTF. The chain couples TRBV12-5 to TRBJ1-2, with 8 nucleotides matching TRBD1. Germline CDR1 reads LGHNT; CDR2 reads FRNRAP. The CDR3 contains 15 residues. J was trimmed by 8 bases and V by 1 base; bases with no gene match: 9.

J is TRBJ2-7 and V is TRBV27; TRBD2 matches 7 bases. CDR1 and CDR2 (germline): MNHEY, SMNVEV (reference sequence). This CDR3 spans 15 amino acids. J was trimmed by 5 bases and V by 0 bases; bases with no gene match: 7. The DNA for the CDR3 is TGTGCCAGCAGTTTATCAGGAGGACTAGTCCACGAGCAGTACTTC. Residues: CASSLSGGLVHEQYF.

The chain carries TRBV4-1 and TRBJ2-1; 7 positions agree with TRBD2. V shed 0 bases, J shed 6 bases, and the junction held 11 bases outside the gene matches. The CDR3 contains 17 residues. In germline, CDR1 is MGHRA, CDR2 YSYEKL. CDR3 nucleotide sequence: TGCGCCAGCAGCCAAGATCGAGGGACTAATACGCTCAATGAGCAGTTCTTC. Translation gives CASSQDRGTNTLNEQFF.

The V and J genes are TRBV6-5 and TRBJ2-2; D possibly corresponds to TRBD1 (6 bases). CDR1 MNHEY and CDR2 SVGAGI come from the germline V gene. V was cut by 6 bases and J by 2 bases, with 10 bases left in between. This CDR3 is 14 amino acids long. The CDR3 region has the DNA TGTGCCAGCAGGAGACAGGTCAACACCGGGGAGCTGTTTTTT. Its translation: CASRRQVNTGELFF.

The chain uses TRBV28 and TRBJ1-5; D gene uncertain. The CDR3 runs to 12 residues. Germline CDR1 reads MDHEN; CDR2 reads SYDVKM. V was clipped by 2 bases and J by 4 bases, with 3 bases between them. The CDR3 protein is CASSLPNQPQHF. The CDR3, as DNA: TGTGCCAGCAGTTTACCGAATCAGCCCCAGCATTTT.

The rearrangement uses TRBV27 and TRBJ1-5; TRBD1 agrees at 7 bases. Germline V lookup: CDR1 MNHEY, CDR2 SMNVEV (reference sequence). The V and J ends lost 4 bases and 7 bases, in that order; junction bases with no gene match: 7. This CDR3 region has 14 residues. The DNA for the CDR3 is TGTGCCAGCAGTTCGGACCACAGGGGACAGCCCCAGCATTTT. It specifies CASSSDHRGQPQHF.

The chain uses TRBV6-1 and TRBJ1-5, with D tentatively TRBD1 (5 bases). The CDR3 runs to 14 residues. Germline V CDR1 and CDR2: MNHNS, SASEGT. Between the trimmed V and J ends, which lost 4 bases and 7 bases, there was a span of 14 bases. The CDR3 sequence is CASSGAGGWQPQHF. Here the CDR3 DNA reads TGTGCCAGCAGTGGCGCGGGGGGGTGGCAGCCCCAGCATTTT.

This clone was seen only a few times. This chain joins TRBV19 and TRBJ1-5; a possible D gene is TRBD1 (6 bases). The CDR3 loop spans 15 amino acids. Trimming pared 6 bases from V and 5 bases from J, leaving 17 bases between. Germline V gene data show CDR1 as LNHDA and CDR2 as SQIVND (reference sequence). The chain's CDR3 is CASRYRVEWDQPQHF. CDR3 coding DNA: TGTGCCAGTAGATACAGGGTTGAATGGGATCAGCCCCAGCATTTT. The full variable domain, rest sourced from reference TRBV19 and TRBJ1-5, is DGGITQSPKYLFRKEGQNVTLSCEQNLNHDAMYWYRQDPGQGLRLIYYSQIVNDFQKGDIAEGYSVSREKKESFPLTVTSAQKNPTAFYLCASRYRVEWDQPQHFGDGTRLSIL.

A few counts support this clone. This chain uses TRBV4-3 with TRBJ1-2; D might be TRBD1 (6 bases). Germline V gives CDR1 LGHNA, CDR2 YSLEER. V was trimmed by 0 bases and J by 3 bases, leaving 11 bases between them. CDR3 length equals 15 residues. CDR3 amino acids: CASSQDLEGDYGYTF. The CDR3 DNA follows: TGCGCCAGCAGCCAAGATTTAGAGGGGGACTATGGCTACACCTTC.

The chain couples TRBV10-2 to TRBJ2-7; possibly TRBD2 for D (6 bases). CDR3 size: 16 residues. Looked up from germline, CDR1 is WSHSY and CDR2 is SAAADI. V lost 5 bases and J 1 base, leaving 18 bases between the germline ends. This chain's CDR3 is CASSQPSGTSSYEQYF. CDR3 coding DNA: TGCGCCAGCAGTCAGCCCAGTGGGACTTCATCCTACGAGCAGTACTTC.